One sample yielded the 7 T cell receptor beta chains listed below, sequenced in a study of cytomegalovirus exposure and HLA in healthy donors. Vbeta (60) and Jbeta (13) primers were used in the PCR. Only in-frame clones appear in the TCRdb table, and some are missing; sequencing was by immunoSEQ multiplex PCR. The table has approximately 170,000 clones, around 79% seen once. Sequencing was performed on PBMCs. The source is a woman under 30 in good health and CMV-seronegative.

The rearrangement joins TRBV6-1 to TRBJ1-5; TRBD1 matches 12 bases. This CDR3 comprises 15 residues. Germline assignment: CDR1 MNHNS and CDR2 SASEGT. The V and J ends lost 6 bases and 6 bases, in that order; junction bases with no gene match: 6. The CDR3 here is CASRTGTGGPQPQHF. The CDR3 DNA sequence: TGTGCCAGCAGGACCGGGACAGGGGGCCCTCAGCCCCAGCATTTT.

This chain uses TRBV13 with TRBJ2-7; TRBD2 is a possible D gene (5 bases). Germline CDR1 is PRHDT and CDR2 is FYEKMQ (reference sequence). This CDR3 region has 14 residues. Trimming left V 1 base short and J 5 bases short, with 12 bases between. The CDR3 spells CASSLARGPHEQYF. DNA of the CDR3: TGTGCCAGCAGCTTAGCCCGGGGTCCCCACGAGCAGTACTTC.

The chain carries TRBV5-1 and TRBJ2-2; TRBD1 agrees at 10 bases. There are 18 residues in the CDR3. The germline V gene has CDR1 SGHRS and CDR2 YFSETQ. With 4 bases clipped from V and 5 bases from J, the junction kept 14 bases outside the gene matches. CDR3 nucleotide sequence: TGCGCCAGCAGCCTAACTTCAAGGGACAGGGGTCCTACCGGGGAGCTGTTTTTT. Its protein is CASSLTSRDRGPTGELFF.

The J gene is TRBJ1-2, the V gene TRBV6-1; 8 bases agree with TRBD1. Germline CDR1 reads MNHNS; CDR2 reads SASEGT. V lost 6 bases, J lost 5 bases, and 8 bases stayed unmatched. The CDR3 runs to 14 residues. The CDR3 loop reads CASRDNRGAYGYTF. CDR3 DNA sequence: TGTGCCAGCAGGGATAACAGGGGGGCGTATGGCTACACCTTC.

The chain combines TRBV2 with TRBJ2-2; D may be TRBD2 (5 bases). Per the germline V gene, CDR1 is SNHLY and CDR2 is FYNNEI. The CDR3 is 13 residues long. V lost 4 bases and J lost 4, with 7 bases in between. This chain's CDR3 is CASSVRGTGELFF. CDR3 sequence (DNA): TGTGCCAGCAGTGTACGGGGCACCGGGGAGCTGTTTTTT. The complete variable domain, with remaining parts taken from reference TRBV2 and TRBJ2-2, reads EPEVTQTPSHQVTQMGQEVILRCVPISNHLYFYWYRQILGQKVEFLVSFYNNEISEKSEIFDDQFSVERPDGSNFTLKIRSTKLEDSAMYFCASSVRGTGELFFGEGSRLTVL.

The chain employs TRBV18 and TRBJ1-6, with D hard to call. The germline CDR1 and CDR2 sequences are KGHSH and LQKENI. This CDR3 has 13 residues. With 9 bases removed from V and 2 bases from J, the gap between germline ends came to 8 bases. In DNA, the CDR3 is TGTGCCAGAGTTAGTACCTATAATTCACCCCTCCACTTT. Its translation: CARVSTYNSPLHF.

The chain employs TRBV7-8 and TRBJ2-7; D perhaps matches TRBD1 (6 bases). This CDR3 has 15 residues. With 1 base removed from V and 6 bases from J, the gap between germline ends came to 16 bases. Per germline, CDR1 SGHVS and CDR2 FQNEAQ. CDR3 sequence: CASSLEQGRIFEQYF. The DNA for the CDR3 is TGTGCCAGCAGCTTAGAGCAGGGGCGAATTTTCGAGCAGTACTTC.